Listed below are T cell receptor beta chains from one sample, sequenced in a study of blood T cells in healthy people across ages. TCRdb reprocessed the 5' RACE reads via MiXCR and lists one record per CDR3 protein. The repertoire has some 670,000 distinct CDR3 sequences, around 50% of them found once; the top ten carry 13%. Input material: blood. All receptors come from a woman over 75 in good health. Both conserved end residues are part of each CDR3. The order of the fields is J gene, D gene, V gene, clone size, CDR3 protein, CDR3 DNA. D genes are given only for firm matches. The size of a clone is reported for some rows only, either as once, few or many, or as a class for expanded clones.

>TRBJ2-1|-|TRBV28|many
CASKSLNNEQFF
TGTGCCAGCAAATCACTTAACAATGAGCAGTTCTTC
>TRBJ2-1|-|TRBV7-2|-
CASSLEGRTYNEQFF
TGTGCCAGCAGCTTAGAGGGAAGGACCTACAATGAGCAGTTCTTC
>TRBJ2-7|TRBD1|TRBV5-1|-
CASSQYRDRLTYEQYF
TGCGCCAGCAGCCAGTACCGGGACAGACTAACCTACGAGCAGTACTTC
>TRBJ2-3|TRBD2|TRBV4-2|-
CASGSGLAGDPDTQYF
TGTGCCAGCGGATCGGGACTAGCGGGGGACCCAGATACGCAGTATTTT
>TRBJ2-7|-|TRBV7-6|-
CASAVGEAPLYEQYF
TGTGCCAGCGCAGTAGGCGAGGCCCCTCTCTACGAGCAGTACTTC
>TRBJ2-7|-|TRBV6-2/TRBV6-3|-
CASSYSPQGYEQYF
TGTGCCAGCAGTTACTCGCCACAGGGCTACGAGCAGTACTTC
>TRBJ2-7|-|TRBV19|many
CASSPGSHPTYEQYF
TGTGCCAGTAGTCCGGGCAGTCACCCTACCTACGAGCAGTACTTC
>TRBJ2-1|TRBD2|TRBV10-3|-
CAISEVASGGTTSYNEQFF
TGTGCCATCAGTGAGGTGGCTAGCGGGGGAACAACCTCCTACAATGAGCAGTTCTTC
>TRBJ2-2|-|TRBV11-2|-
CASGQNTGDTGELFF
TGTGCCAGCGGCCAGAACACGGGGGACACCGGGGAGCTGTTTTTT
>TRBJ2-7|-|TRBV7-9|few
CASSSASSSRGRSYEQYF
TGTGCCAGCAGCTCAGCTTCTTCTTCCAGGGGACGCTCCTACGAGCAGTACTTC
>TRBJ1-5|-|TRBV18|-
CPSSPLADSNQPQHF
TGTCCCAGCTCACCACTTGCTGACTCTAATCAGCCCCAGCATTTT
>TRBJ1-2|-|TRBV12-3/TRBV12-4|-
CASSLGRMPLYGYSF
TGTGCCAGCAGTTTAGGGCGAATGCCCCTCTATGGCTACTCCTTC
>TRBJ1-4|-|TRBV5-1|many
CASSRRETKTNEKLFF
TGCGCCAGCAGCCGCAGGGAAACAAAGACTAATGAAAAACTGTTTTTT